The entry below gives a single T cell receptor beta chain sequence along with its context. No antigen is known for it. This record belongs to a study of T cell responses to AZD1222 COVID-19 vaccine. General study points: Spike-specific TCR breadth rose after two AZD1222 doses, and depth rose as well.

Looked up from germline, CDR1 is SNHLY and CDR2 is FYNNEI. CDR3 length: 13 residues. Trimming pared 6 bases from V and 0 bases from J, leaving 9 bases between. This table comes from immunoSEQ multiplex PCR, and its TCRdb copy is limited to in-frame clones, with some not included. The sample lists 140,000 to 150,000 clones, approximately 89% occurring once. This receptor was obtained from an adult who received the AZD1222 COVID-19 vaccine. V and J are TRBV2 and TRBJ2-7, with D maybe TRBD1 (6 bases). Sequencing was performed on peripheral blood, taken 28 days after the second AZD1222 dose. The CDR3 protein is CASSADSSYEQYF. CDR3 DNA: TGTGCCAGCAGCGCGGACAGCTCCTACGAGCAGTACTTC.